This section outlines one T cell receptor beta chain sequence together with its context. In TCRdb, the RACE reads were re-called with MiXCR into one record per CDR3 protein. The sample records roughly 180,000 distinct CDR3 sequences, approximately 20% being singletons. This sample is part of a study of human T cells and chemical hapten exposure. Study-level background: Patch tests containing 0.01% DPC, applied to the upper back, were read at 6 days.

This sample's time point: patch test 1, 2 weeks after DPC sensitization. Sample treatment: therapeutic diphenylcyclopropenone sensitization with weekly scalp DPC. CDR3 length: 14 amino acids. Trimming shortened V by 0 bases and J by 8 bases, and 12 bases separated the two germline ends. Germline CDR1 reads SGDLS; CDR2 reads YYNGEE. This chain joins TRBV9 and TRBJ2-1, with D perhaps TRBD2 (5 bases). The TCR comes from a woman aged 45-65 years with alopecia areata. Some clones in this sample may be carry-over from other donors' samples. Sequencing was performed on whole blood, taken in connection with sensitization to the hapten diphenylcyclopropenone (DPC). CDR3 residues: CASSVGPDGDEQFF. The CDR3 nucleotides read TGTGCCAGCAGCGTAGGACCAGACGGGGATGAGCAGTTCTTC.